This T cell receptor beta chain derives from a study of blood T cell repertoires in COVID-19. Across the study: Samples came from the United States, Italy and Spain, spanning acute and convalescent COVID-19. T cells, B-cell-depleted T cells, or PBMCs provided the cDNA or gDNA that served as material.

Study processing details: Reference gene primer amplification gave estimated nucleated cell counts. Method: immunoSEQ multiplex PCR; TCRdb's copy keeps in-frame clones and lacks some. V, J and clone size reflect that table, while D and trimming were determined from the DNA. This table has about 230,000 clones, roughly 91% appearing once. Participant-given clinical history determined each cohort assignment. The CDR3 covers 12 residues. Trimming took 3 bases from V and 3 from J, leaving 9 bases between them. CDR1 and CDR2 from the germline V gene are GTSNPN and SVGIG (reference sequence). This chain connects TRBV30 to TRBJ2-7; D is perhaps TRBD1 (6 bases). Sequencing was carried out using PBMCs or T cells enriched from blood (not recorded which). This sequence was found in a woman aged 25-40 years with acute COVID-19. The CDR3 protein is CAWSRTDYEQYF. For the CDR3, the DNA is TGTGCCTGGAGCCGGACAGACTACGAGCAGTACTTC.